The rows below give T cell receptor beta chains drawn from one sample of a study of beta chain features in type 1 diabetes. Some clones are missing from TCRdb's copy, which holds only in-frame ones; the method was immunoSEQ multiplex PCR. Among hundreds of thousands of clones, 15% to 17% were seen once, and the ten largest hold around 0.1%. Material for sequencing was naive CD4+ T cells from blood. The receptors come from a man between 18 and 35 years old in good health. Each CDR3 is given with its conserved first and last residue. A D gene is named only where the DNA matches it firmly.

CDR3: CASSESLTVTQYF
J: TRBJ2-3
V: TRBV2
D: .

CDR3: CASSLGGNNEKLFF
J: TRBJ1-4
V: TRBV7-2
D: .

CDR3: CASSNNPGQPFYGYTF
J: TRBJ1-2
V: TRBV25-1
D: TRBD1

CDR3: CASTKGLAGPYEQYF
J: TRBJ2-7
V: TRBV7-3
D: TRBD2

CDR3: CASSSRGSTNEKLFF
J: TRBJ1-4
V: TRBV7-2
D: .

CDR3: CASSPAGHTYNEQFF
J: TRBJ2-1
V: TRBV9
D: TRBD2

CDR3: CASIPGGLAGVNTEAFF
J: TRBJ1-1
V: TRBV7-2
D: .

CDR3: CASSLTAVNTEAFF
J: TRBJ1-1
V: TRBV7-8
D: .

CDR3: CATTRGGPYEQYF
J: TRBJ2-7
V: TRBV7-2
D: TRBD2

CDR3: CASRGFPATNEKLFF
J: TRBJ1-4
V: TRBV5-1
D: .

CDR3: CASSIDRLAAYNEQFF
J: TRBJ2-1
V: TRBV19
D: TRBD2

CDR3: CASSSGGGLNQPQHF
J: TRBJ1-5
V: TRBV27
D: .

CDR3: CAISEWGPTYEQYF
J: TRBJ2-7
V: TRBV10-3
D: .

CDR3: CASSGQGGNGYTF
J: TRBJ1-2
V: TRBV7-9
D: TRBD1

CDR3: CASVTGDNSNNEQFF
J: TRBJ2-1
V: TRBV28
D: TRBD1

CDR3: CAWAVLETQYF
J: TRBJ2-5
V: TRBV30
D: .

CDR3: CASSKVGAGEETQYF
J: TRBJ2-5
V: TRBV21-1
D: .

CDR3: CASSPDRDIQAFF
J: TRBJ1-1
V: TRBV6-1
D: TRBD1